The entry that follows covers one T cell receptor beta chain sequence. The target antigen is unknown. These data originate in a study of TIL therapy for anti-PD-1-resistant metastatic lung cancer. On the study more broadly: Tumors had a median PD-L1 proportion score of about 6%. Most patients had lung adenocarcinoma; a handful of tumors were EGFR-mutant, two ALK-rearranged; half smoked currently or formerly. Findings and caveats of the study: This highly selected cohort may not generalize to typical lung cancer patients.

This sample's time point: pre-treatment sample, taken before nivolumab and TIL therapy. Tumor tissue came from excised metastases, mostly pleural nodules or supraclavicular lymph nodes. Tumors were harvested before any PD-1/PD-L1 blockade. The libraries were made with immunoSEQ v3. Profiling relied on immunoSEQ multiplex PCR, and the TCRdb table lists in-frame clones only, not all of them. The sample holds 10,000 or so clones; 55% to 60% are singletons and the top ten take 9% to 15%. This CDR3 contains 16 residues. J gave up 5 bases and V 3 bases, and 9 bases lay outside the gene matches. The germline V gene encodes CDR1 LNHNV and CDR2 YYDKDF (reference sequence).

The source was tumor tissue, collected at baseline. The sequence was obtained from a person aged 25 to 79 with non-small cell lung cancer. V gene TRBV15 combines with J gene TRBJ2-5; 10 positions match TRBD1. In DNA form, the CDR3 reads TGTGCCACCAGCAGCTGGGACAGGGGTCGTCGGGAGACCCAGTACTTC. Its translation is CATSSWDRGRRETQYF.